The sequence of this TCR beta chain was determined in a study of shared clonotypes between healthy human individuals. The overall study: The cohort had a couple of women and three men, ages 18 to 49.

Deletions cut 6 bases from V and 2 bases from J, with 11 bases between. The germline V gene has CDR1 SGHTA and CDR2 FQGNSA. CDR3 length: 14 residues. An even split of each subset's genomic DNA across several immunoSEQ plates was performed. Replicate sorted-subset PCRs were loaded with around 220 ng DNA, 29,000 or so T cell genomes. Clones were sequenced by immunoSEQ multiplex PCR, and TCRdb holds only the in-frame ones, with some missing. The sample lists over a million clones; around four fifths were seen once. The genes are TRBV7-2 and TRBJ1-5; the D gene is possibly TRBD1 (6 bases). The sample consisted of memory CD4+ T cells sorted from blood. This sample's subset: CD45RA-negative fraction. The sequence came from a man between 18 and 35 years old in good health. CDR3 sequence (DNA): TGTGCCAGCAGTATACAGGGAGGCAATCAGCCCCAGCATTTT. Translating it yields CASSIQGGNQPQHF.